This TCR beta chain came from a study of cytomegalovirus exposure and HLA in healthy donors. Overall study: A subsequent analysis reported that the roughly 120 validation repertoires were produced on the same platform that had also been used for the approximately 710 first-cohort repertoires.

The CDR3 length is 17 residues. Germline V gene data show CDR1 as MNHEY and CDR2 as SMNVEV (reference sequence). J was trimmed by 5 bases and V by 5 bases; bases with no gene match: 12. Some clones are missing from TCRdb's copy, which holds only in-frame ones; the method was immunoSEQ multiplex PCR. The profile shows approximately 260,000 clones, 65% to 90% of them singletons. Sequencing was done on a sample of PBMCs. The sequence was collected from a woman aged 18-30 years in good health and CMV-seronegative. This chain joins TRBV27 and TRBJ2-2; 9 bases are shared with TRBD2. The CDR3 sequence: CASSPSLAGGRTGELFF. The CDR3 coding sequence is TGTGCCAGCAGTCCGAGCCTCGCGGGAGGGAGGACCGGGGAGCTGTTTTTT.